Described below is a single T cell receptor (beta chain) sequence and its context. This clonotype was recorded a few times. No cognate antigen has been identified for it. Per-nucleotide qualities are absent, and no much larger clonotype sits a single base away. Ficoll-Paque density gradient centrifugation was used to isolate PBMCs. Including the terminal cysteine and phenylalanine, the CDR3 comprises 13 residues. CDR3 DNA only is kept here, 39 bases in frame from base 1. Taken from the germline V gene, the CDR1 and CDR2 loops are SGHTA and FQGNSA. The trim is 0 bases for V and 11 bases for J, with a gap of 8 bases between the germline ends. The sample was run on an Illumina NovaSeq 6000. TCRalpha and TCRbeta cDNA libraries were constructed by 5'RACE with constant-segment primers, with sample barcodes and unique molecular identifiers being introduced. Trizol reagent was used to extract RNA from every sample. Libraries were amplified in two PCR steps, with a second sample barcode and Illumina TruSeq adapters added in the second step. Sequencing of the libraries was done on an Illumina NovaSeq, producing 2 x 150 bp paired-end reads. As for the authors' bioinformatics: The reads were demultiplexed and collapsed into UMI-guided consensus sequences using migec v1.2.7. Using mixcr v2.1.11, the UMI consensuses were aligned to TRA and TRB V and J templates and assembled into clonotypes. Clonotypes were classified as expanded or contracted when called significant by both edgeR and NoisET, with noise models trained on biological replicates. For edgeR calls, the cutoffs were a false discovery rate-adjusted p below 0.01 and a log2 fold-change threshold of 1. As an exploratory analysis of dynamics, max-normalized trajectories of the 1000 most abundant clonotypes were examined by PCA with hierarchical clustering. The CD4 or CD8 phenotype of responding clones was assigned using the separately sequenced CD4+ and CD8+ repertoires. TCRdb itself trimmed the public reads at Q25 with fastp, ran MiXCR and retained productive beta chains. CDR3 protein duplicates are merged, each entry listing the most common genes and DNA. These V and J calls originate from TCRdb's pipeline instead of the authors' own analysis. This sample is represented by over 150,000 distinct CDR3 sequences; around 18% of them were singletons. The ten biggest clones cover roughly 3.8% of the sample.

The entry originates in a study of T-cell memory formation after mild COVID-19 (dated by TCRdb to 2020 to 2022). Notes on the research overall: TCR sequence clusters from the two donors were found to be largely donor specific. In a couple of donors, T-cell clones that expanded and contracted after mild COVID-19 were tracked by sequencing TCRalpha and TCRbeta repertoires over time. Two young, previously healthy adult volunteers made up the cohort, one male and one female.

Summary of the overall study and its limitations: From day 15 to 85, contracting clones showed balanced CD4/CD8 phenotypes, whereas a second wave of clones that expanded from day 15 to 37 leaned towards CD4+. Contracting CD4+ clones appeared mostly in the CM and EM memory subsets, whereas CD8+ clones were enriched in EMRA. The study covered only a couple of mild cases, and larger cohorts including severe cases with pre-infection samples were considered necessary. Whether the second-wave clones peaking on day 37 were SARS-CoV-2 specific was not confirmed. Some responding clones were detected in pre-infection memory, which suggested that pre-existing cross-reactive memory T cells had joined the SARS-CoV-2 response.

The sequence was collected from a man between 18 and 35 years old who had mild COVID-19 (a few samples of this study predate the infection). The sample titles of this study are shuffled in the database, so cell type and time point are left out; the donor was told from shared clones. The V and J genes are TRBV7-2 and TRBJ1-6, with TRBD1 tentatively as D gene (5 bases match). The specimen sequenced was PBMCs or a T cell subset sorted from them (not recorded which). This receptor carries the CDR3 CASSLAGEAPLHF. The DNA is as follows: TGTGCCAGCAGCTTAGCAGGGGAGGCACCCCTCCACTTT. Supplemented by the reference TRBV7-2 and TRBJ1-6 proteins around the CDR3, the complete variable domain is GAGVSQSPSNKVTEKGKDVELRCDPISGHTALYWYRQSLGQGLEFLIYFQGNSAPDKSGLPSDRFSAERTGGSVSTLTIQRTQQEDSAVYLCASSLAGEAPLHFGNGTRLTVT.